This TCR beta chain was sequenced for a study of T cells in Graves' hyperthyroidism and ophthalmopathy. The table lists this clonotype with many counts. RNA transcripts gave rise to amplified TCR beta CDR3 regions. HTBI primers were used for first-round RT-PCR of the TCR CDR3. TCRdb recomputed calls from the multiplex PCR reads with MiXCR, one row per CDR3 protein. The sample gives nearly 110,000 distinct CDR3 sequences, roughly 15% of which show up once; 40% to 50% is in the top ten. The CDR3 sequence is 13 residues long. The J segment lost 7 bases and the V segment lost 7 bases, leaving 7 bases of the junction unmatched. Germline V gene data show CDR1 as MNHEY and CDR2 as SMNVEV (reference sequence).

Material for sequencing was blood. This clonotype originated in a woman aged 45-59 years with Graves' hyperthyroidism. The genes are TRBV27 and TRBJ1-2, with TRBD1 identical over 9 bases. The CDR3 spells CASTGDRASGYTF. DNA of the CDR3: TGTGCCAGCACGGGGGACAGGGCCAGTGGCTACACCTTC.